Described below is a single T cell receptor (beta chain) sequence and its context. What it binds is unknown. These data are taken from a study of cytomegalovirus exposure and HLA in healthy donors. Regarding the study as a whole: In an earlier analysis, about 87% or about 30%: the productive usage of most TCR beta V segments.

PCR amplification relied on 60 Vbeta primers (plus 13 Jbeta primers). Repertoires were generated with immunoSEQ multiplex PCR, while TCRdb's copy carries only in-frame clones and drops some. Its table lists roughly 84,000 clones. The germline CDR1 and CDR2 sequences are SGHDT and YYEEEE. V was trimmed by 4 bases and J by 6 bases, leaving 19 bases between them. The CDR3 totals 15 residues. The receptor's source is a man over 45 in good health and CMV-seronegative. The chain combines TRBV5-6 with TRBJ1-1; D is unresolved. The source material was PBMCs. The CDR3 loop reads CASSPPLRELPEAFF. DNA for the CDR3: TGTGCCAGCAGCCCCCCCCTTCGGGAGCTACCTGAAGCTTTCTTT. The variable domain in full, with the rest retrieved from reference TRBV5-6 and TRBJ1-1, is DAGVTQSPTHLIKTRGQQVTLRCSPKSGHDTVSWYQQALGQGPQFIFQYYEEEERQRGNFPDRFSGHQFPNYSSELNVNALLLGDSALYLCASSPPLRELPEAFFGQGTRLTVV.